The rows below give T cell receptor beta chains drawn from one sample of a study of T cell responses to AZD1222 COVID-19 vaccine. The protocol was immunoSEQ multiplex PCR, while the TCRdb copy is restricted to in-frame clones and leaves out a portion. In the table there are about 140,000 clones, roughly 93% of which are singletons. The sequenced sample was peripheral blood, obtained 28 days after the second AZD1222 dose. These receptors all come from an adult who received the AZD1222 COVID-19 vaccine. The CDR3 runs from the conserved cysteine through the conserved F or W. D genes are given only for firm matches. Some rows mark clone size as missing; the rest say once, few, many or name a class of expanded clone.

V gene	J gene	clone size	D gene	CDR3 DNA	CDR3 protein
TRBV28	TRBJ1-2	NA	NA	TGTGCCAGCAGCCAACAGGGAGGTAACTATGGCTACACCTTC	CASSQQGGNYGYTF
TRBV19	TRBJ1-5	NA	NA	TGTGCCAGTAGTATAGACCCCGGGCATGGGCAGCCCCAGCATTTT	CASSIDPGHGQPQHF
TRBV5-1	TRBJ2-7	once	NA	TGCGCCAGCAGCCTGGGGTCGACTCGCTCCTACGAGCAGTACTTC	CASSLGSTRSYEQYF
TRBV18	TRBJ1-2	NA	TRBD1	TGTGCCAGCTCCCCGGGACAGACTAACTATGGCTACACCTTC	CASSPGQTNYGYTF
TRBV12-3/TRBV12-4	TRBJ1-2	NA	TRBD1	TGTGCCAGCAGTTGGACAGGGTTTGATGGCTACACCTTC	CASSWTGFDGYTF
TRBV4-1	TRBJ1-3	NA	NA	TGCGCCAGCAGCCCTACGGTAGGGACTGGAAACACCATATATTTT	CASSPTVGTGNTIYF
TRBV12-5	TRBJ1-1	NA	NA	TGTGCTAGTGGTTCGCCAGGGGTAACTGAAGCTTTCTTT	CASGSPGVTEAFF
TRBV3-1/TRBV3-2	TRBJ1-6	NA	NA	TGTGCCAGCAGCCAAGACCCAGGAAGGGATTCACCCCTCCACTTT	CASSQDPGRDSPLHF
TRBV2	TRBJ1-6	NA	TRBD1	TGTGCCAGCAGTGGTGGGACAGGGGGATCACCCCTCCACTTT	CASSGGTGGSPLHF
TRBV11-2	TRBJ1-2	NA	TRBD1	TGTGCCAGCAGCTTGGGTTTTTATTGGGACAGTTTGAATGGCTACACCTTC	CASSLGFYWDSLNGYTF
TRBV6-2/TRBV6-3	TRBJ2-2	NA	NA	TGTGCCAGCAGTTGGGCCCGGGCCTCGAACACCGGGGAGCTGTTTTTT	CASSWARASNTGELFF
TRBV28	TRBJ1-4	few	NA	TGTGCCAGCAGTTTATGGGGGATTGGGGCGCGTAAAAAACTGTTTTTT	CASSLWGIGARKKLFF
TRBV2	TRBJ1-4	NA	NA	TGTGCCAGCAGTGGGAGAGGGGAACTGTTTTTT	CASSGRGELFF
TRBV4-3	TRBJ2-1	NA	TRBD1	TGCGCCAGCAGCCAGGAGGACAGGTCGAACGATGAGCAGTTCTTC	CASSQEDRSNDEQFF
TRBV14	TRBJ1-3	NA	NA	TGTGCCAGCAGGCGTGCGGGGGGAAACACCATATATTTT	CASRRAGGNTIYF
TRBV7-8	TRBJ2-5	once	TRBD2	TGTGCCAGCAGCTTAGATGCGGGGGTCTGGGAGACCCAGTACTTC	CASSLDAGVWETQYF
TRBV6-5	TRBJ1-1	NA	TRBD1	TGTGCCAGCAGTTACGCACGGCAGGGGGACACTGAAGCTTTCTTT	CASSYARQGDTEAFF
TRBV5-6	TRBJ1-6	NA	TRBD1	TGTGCCAGCAGCGGGAGACAGGGGTCACCCCTCCACTTT	CASSGRQGSPLHF
TRBV25-1	TRBJ1-4	NA	TRBD1	TGTGCCAGCAGACCTTACGCACAGGGGTCTAATGAAAAACTGTTTTTT	CASRPYAQGSNEKLFF
TRBV19	TRBJ2-7	NA	TRBD1	TGTGCCAGTAGTATAGGGACAGGGTCCTACGAGCAGTACTTC	CASSIGTGSYEQYF
TRBV3-1/TRBV3-2	TRBJ1-4	NA	TRBD1	TGTGCCAGCAGCCAAGAACTTAGGCAGGGGGGTGAAAAACTGTTTTTT	CASSQELRQGGEKLFF
TRBV29-1	TRBJ1-1	NA	NA	TGCAGCGCACATCGGGCATTGGGCGCTGAAGCTTTCTTT	CSAHRALGAEAFF
TRBV5-4	TRBJ2-3	NA	NA	TGTGCCAGCAGCTTGGAAACAGATACGCAGTATTTT	CASSLETDTQYF
TRBV7-2	TRBJ1-2	NA	TRBD1	TGTGCCAGCAGCCCCCTTGCAGGGGGCTACTATGGCTACACCTTC	CASSPLAGGYYGYTF